This record looks at one TCR beta chain sequence and its context. These data belong to a study of T-cell memory formation after mild COVID-19. Using its own MiXCR run on the 5' RACE reads, TCRdb lists one record per CDR3 protein. The sample gives about 250,000 distinct CDR3 sequences, 15% of which show up once; over 2% is in the top ten. V lost 3 bases to trimming and J lost 2 bases; unmatched junction nucleotides: 7. Germline loops: CDR1 DFQATT, CDR2 SNEGSKA (reference sequence). The CDR3 length is 16 residues. Sequenced input: PBMCs or a T cell subset sorted from them (not recorded which). This TCR derives from an adult woman who had mild COVID-19 (a few samples of this study predate the infection). Cell type and time point are not known. This chain uses TRBV20-1 with TRBJ2-6, with 7 bases identical to TRBD1. The CDR3 nucleotides are TGCAGTGCTAGGGCCCAGGGGGTAGCTGGGGCCAACGTCCTGACTTTC. Translating it yields CSARAQGVAGANVLTF.